Listed here is a single T cell receptor (beta chain). This clonotype has at least ten counts. It lacks a known antigen. It has no much larger one-base neighbor in the sample; base qualities were not kept. This sample was included in a study of T cell repertoires in cytomegalovirus infection (dated by TCRdb to about 2019). Background for the entire study: Recently identified HLA-C-restricted CMV epitopes, whose presentation resists viral immunomodulation, were targeted by peptide stimulations together with well-studied HLA-B-restricted epitopes. The HLA type of each donor mattered for the analysis, because public TCR beta signatures pointed to carriage of CMV infection along with the matching HLA type.

CDR1 and CDR2, per the germline V gene, are MNHEY and SVGAGI. The CDR3 sequence holds 16 residues, the cysteine and phenylalanine included. Only the CDR3 DNA stays, 48 bases, in frame from base 1. V drops 0 bases and J drops 7 bases, leaving 13 bases in between. Interpreted using the paper, the treatment or condition label stands for: in vitro stimulation with specific CMV peptide epitopes to enrich CMV-specific T cells. For sequencing, an Illumina HiSeq 1500 was employed. The public reads were reanalyzed by TCRdb: fastp trimming at Q25, MiXCR alignment, in-frame beta chains only. Rows with one shared CDR3 protein collapse into an entry with the most common genes and DNA. The sample table contains some 920,000 distinct CDR3 sequences; only one count was recorded for roughly 30% of them. The top ten clones comprise about 14% of the sample. Overall study results and their limits: In the ex vivo response, HLA-C-restricted CMV-specific TCR beta clonotypes were dominant, and in two of eight donors the single most frequent clonotype came from this HLA-C-restricted group. Carriers of CMV infection plus the relevant HLA type were discriminated by the cumulative frequency of public TCR beta family members in the study cohort and in an independent roughly 400-donor cohort.

The source is a human donor in good health (CMV status not recorded). Some clones in this sample may be carry-over from other donors' samples. This specimen consisted of cultured CD8+ T cells from PBMCs, obtained from culture after CMV antigen stimulation. This chain joins TRBV6-5 to TRBJ1-6, with the D gene uncertain. In nucleotide form, the sequence is TGTGCCAGCAGTTACTCCCTGGCAGGCTGGAATTCACCCCTCCACTTT. The translation is CASSYSLAGWNSPLHF.